This T cell receptor (beta chain) was sequenced for a study of blood T cell repertoires in COVID-19. Overall study context: From the United States, Italy and Spain came samples of acute and convalescent COVID-19. Nucleic acid was either cDNA or gDNA, and it came from T cells, B-cell-depleted T cells, or PBMCs.

In the authors' workflow: Researchers report that nucleated cell counts were estimated from reference gene primer amplification. Generated by immunoSEQ multiplex PCR, the TCRdb table keeps only in-frame clones and is missing some. The DNA gave D and trimming, while V, J and clone size come from that table. This sample has about 40,000 clones, with about four fifths found just once. This clone was seen a handful of times. CDR3 length: 14 residues. V was shortened by 1 base and J by 8 bases, with 11 bases between the two germline ends. From germline, CDR1 is SEHNR and CDR2 FQNEAQ (reference sequence). Sequenced sample: peripheral blood. The genes are TRBV7-9 and TRBJ1-4; TRBD1 is a possible D gene (6 bases). The clonotype originates from an older woman with acute or convalescent COVID-19. CDR3 region: CASSLGRGMEKLFF. The CDR3, as DNA: TGTGCCAGCAGCTTAGGCAGGGGTATGGAAAAACTGTTTTTT.